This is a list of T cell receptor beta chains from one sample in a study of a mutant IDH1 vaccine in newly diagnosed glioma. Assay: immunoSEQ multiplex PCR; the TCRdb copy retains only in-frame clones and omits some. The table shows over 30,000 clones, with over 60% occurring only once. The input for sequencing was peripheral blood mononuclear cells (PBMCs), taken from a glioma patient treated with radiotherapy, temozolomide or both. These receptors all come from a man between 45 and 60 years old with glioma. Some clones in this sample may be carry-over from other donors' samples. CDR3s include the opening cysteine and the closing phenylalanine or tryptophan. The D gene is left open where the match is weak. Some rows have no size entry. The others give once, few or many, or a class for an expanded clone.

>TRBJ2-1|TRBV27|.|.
TGTGCCAGCAGTTTAATCGGAGGCTGGGACAATGAGCAGTTCTTC
CASSLIGGWDNEQFF
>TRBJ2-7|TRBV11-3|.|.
TGTGCCAGCAGCTTAAACCGCTACGAGCAGTACTTC
CASSLNRYEQYF
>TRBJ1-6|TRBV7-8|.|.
TGTGCCAGCAGCTTCCGGGACCCTGGGTTTGGTTCACCCCTCCACTTT
CASSFRDPGFGSPLHF
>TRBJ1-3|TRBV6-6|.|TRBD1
TGTGCCAGCAGAACCCTCGGGACAGGGTTTGGAAACACCATATATTTT
CASRTLGTGFGNTIYF
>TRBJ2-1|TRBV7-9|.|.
TGTGCCAGCAGCTCCGGGCCGCGGGAGCAGTTCTTC
CASSSGPREQFF
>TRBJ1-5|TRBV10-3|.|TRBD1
TGTGCCATCAATAGGGACAGGGACCAGCCCCAGCATTTT
CAINRDRDQPQHF
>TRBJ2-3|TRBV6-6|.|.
TGTGCCAGCAGTTACTCAGAGGCAGATACGCAGTATTTT
CASSYSEADTQYF
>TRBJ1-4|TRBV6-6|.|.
TGTGCCAGCAGTTACCGCGAGGGGTGGGAAAAACTGTTTTTT
CASSYREGWEKLFF
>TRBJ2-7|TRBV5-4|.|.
TGTGCCAGCAGCTTTGATACAGGTTTCTACGAGCAGTACTTC
CASSFDTGFYEQYF
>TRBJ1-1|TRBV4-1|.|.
TGCGCCAGCAGCCAGGGGGCCGACACTGAAGCTTTCTTT
CASSQGADTEAFF
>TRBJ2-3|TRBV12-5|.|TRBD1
TGTGCTAGTGGTGGCAGGGGGAGCACAGATACGCAGTATTTT
CASGGRGSTDTQYF
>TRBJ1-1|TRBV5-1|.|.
TGCGCCAGCAGCTTGGTCGGGCCCCAGGGCGGAGCTTTCTTT
CASSLVGPQGGAFF
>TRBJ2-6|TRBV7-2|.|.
TGTGCCAGCAGGCCCCGACGAACTGGGGCCAACGTCCTGACTTTC
CASRPRRTGANVLTF
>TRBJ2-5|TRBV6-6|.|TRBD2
TGTGCCAGCAGCCAGACTAGCGGGGGGTGGGAGACCCAGTACTTC
CASSQTSGGWETQYF
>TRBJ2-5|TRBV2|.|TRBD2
TGTGCCAGCAGGGGGACTAGCGGGGGGCAAGAGACCCAGTACTTC
CASRGTSGGQETQYF
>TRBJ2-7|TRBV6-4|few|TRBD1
TGTGCCAGAGCAGAGGGACAGCGAGCAAATGGTGACTACGAGCAGTACTTC
CARAEGQRANGDYEQYF
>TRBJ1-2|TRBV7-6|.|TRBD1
TGTGCCAGCAGCTTAGAGGCCGGACAGGGGGCGAGTGGCTATGGCTACACCTTC
CASSLEAGQGASGYGYTF
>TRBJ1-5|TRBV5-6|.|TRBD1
TGTGCCAGCAGCCTAGGGGGCGCGGGGCCCCAGCATTTT
CASSLGGAGPQHF
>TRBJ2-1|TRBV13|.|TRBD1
TGTGCCAGCAGTCGCCGGACAGGGAAGGATGAGCAGTTCTTC
CASSRRTGKDEQFF
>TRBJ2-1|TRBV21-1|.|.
TGTGCCAGCAGCAGAAAAACAAGGAGCTCCTACAATGAGCAGTTCTTC
CASSRKTRSSYNEQFF
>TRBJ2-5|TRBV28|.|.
TGTGCCAGCAGTTCAATACTGGATCAAGAGACCCAGTACTTC
CASSSILDQETQYF
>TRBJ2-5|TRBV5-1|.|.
TGCGCCAGCAATCGAAACGGTCCTTTTGAGGGAGAGACCCAGTACTTC
CASNRNGPFEGETQYF
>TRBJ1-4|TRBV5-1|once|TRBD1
TGCGCCAGCAGCTTGGGGCAGGGGGCAACTAATGAAAAACTGTTTTTT
CASSLGQGATNEKLFF
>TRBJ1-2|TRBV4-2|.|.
TGTGCCAGCAGCCAGGAAGGACAGTATGGCTACACCTTC
CASSQEGQYGYTF
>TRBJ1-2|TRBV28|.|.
TGTGCCAGCAGTTTGGGCAGCTATGGCTACACCTTC
CASSLGSYGYTF
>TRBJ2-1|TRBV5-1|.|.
TGCGCCAGCAGCTTTAACGGGGACGGTGAGCAGTTCTTC
CASSFNGDGEQFF
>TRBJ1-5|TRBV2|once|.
TGTGCCAGCACTCCCTCTGGGGGTCCGAATCAGCCCCAGCATTTT
CASTPSGGPNQPQHF
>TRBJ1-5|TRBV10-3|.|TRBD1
TGTGCCACGCAGGGGGCGCGGGGCAATCAGCCCCAGCATTTT
CATQGARGNQPQHF